A single sample gave rise to the 26 T cell receptor beta chains below, sequenced in a study of OX40 agonist ivuxolimab in advanced cancers. Generated by immunoSEQ multiplex PCR, the TCRdb table keeps only in-frame clones and is missing some. The sample contains tens of thousands of clones, about 81% of which appear only once. Source: CD4+ or CD8+ T cells sorted from blood, taken in a trial of the OX40 agonist ivuxolimab. These receptor sequences come from an adult with an advanced solid tumor such as melanoma, head and neck, liver or kidney cancer.

The chain links TRBV2 to TRBJ2-3; 9 bases agree with TRBD2. Germline-derived CDR1 and CDR2 are SNHLY and FYNNEI. Losses at the gene ends were 0 bases for V and 2 bases for J; bases not matched to a gene: 3. The length of the CDR3 is 16 residues. The CDR3: CASSEARGGPTDTQYF. DNA for the CDR3: TGTGCCAGCAGTGAAGCGCGGGGGGGCCCCACAGATACGCAGTATTTT. The full variable domain, its missing parts supplied by reference TRBV2 and TRBJ2-3, is EPEVTQTPSHQVTQMGQEVILRCVPISNHLYFYWYRQILGQKVEFLVSFYNNEISEKSEIFDDQFSVERPDGSNFTLKIRSTKLEDSAMYFCASSEARGGPTDTQYFGPGTRLTVL.

This sequence joins TRBV4-3 and TRBJ2-3; 9 nucleotides line up with TRBD2. The germline V gene has CDR1 LGHNA and CDR2 YSLEER. The length of the CDR3 is 14 residues. V trimming: 5 bases; J trimming: 3 bases; junction bases outside the gene matches: 3. The CDR3 region is CASSNLAGTDTQYF. The CDR3 coding sequence is TGCGCCAGCAGCAATCTAGCGGGAACAGATACGCAGTATTTT.

This chain connects TRBV6-1 to TRBJ1-5, with 7 bases aligning to TRBD1. The CDR3 runs 14 residues. The trim removed 8 bases at V and 5 bases at J, leaving 9 bases unmatched. The V gene's germline CDR1 is MNHNS and CDR2 SASEGT. The CDR3 bases are TGTGCCAGCCTGGACAGGCTAATAGATCAGCCCCAGCATTTT. Protein: CASLDRLIDQPQHF.

This chain links TRBV7-8 with TRBJ2-5; D might be TRBD1 (6 bases). V was cut by 5 bases and J by 1 base, with 14 bases left in between. CDR1 and CDR2 from the germline V gene are SGHVS and FQNEAQ. The CDR3 length is 15 residues. CDR3 region: CASSQHGQSQETQYF. In DNA, the CDR3 is TGTGCCAGCAGCCAACACGGACAGTCCCAAGAGACCCAGTACTTC.

A single count supports this clone. The rearrangement uses TRBV4-1 and TRBJ1-2; no firm D call. Germline V gene lookup returns CDR1 MGHRA and CDR2 YSYEKL. V lost 0 bases, J lost 8 bases, and 10 bases lay in between. This CDR3 is built from 13 residues. The CDR3 region has the DNA TGCGCCAGCAGCCAAGATATCACTGGGGGCTACACCTTC. Its translation: CASSQDITGGYTF.

V usage is TRBV7-9 and J usage is TRBJ2-7, with unresolved D. Germline V gene sequence: CDR1 SEHNR, CDR2 FQNEAQ (reference sequence). With 9 bases removed from V and 3 bases from J, the gap between germline ends came to 12 bases. This CDR3 is built from 12 residues. CDR3 nucleotides: TGTGCCAGTTCAACGGAATACTACGAGCAGTACGTC. It codes for CASSTEYYEQYV.

The chain uses TRBV27 and TRBJ1-1; D remains unclear. Looked up from germline, CDR1 is MNHEY and CDR2 is SMNVEV (reference sequence). With 1 base removed from V and 6 bases from J, the gap between germline ends came to 9 bases. The CDR3 consists of 13 residues. The DNA of the CDR3 is TGTGCCAGCAGTTTATTCAGGACGGCTGAAGCTTTCTTT. Translated: CASSLFRTAEAFF.

The chain employs TRBV7-6 and TRBJ2-1; TRBD2 aligns across 9 bases. The CDR3 totals 17 residues. The germline CDR1 and CDR2 sequences are SGHVS and FNYEAQ. J gave up 4 bases and V 3 bases, and 10 bases lay outside the gene matches. CDR3 protein: CASSFGLAGGPYNEQFF. CDR3 sequence (DNA): TGTGCCAGCAGCTTCGGGTTGGCGGGAGGGCCATACAATGAGCAGTTCTTC.

V usage is TRBV12-5 and J usage is TRBJ2-7; TRBD2 might be the D (6 bases). This CDR3 region has 16 residues. The V gene's germline CDR1 is LGHNT and CDR2 FRNRAP. V lost 3 bases to trimming and J lost 0 bases, with 15 bases between them. The CDR3 spells CASGFRTRGSSYEQYV. The CDR3 DNA sequence: TGTGCTAGTGGTTTCCGGACACGGGGGAGCTCCTACGAGCAGTACGTC.

This sequence joins TRBV5-5 and TRBJ1-2; TRBD1 is a possible D gene (6 bases). The CDR3 has 15 amino acids. Between the trimmed V and J ends, which lost 4 bases and 0 bases, there was a span of 13 bases. CDR1 is SGHKS, CDR2 YYEKEE, per germline (reference sequence). CDR3 sequence (DNA): TGTGCCAGCAGCCCCGGACAGCTACCTAACTATGGCTACACCTTC. Protein product: CASSPGQLPNYGYTF.

The chain links TRBV4-1 to TRBJ2-1, with TRBD2 matching over 8 bases. The CDR3 totals 15 residues. The V and J ends lost 8 bases and 4 bases, in that order; junction bases with no gene match: 10. Germline CDR1 is MGHRA and CDR2 is YSYEKL. The CDR3 DNA reads TGCGCCAGCGGGAGGGGACTAGGGACTTACAATGAGCAGTTCTTC. It specifies CASGRGLGTYNEQFF.

The chain has TRBV7-8 and TRBJ2-5; 7 bases line up with TRBD2. Per germline, CDR1 SGHVS and CDR2 FQNEAQ. V trimming: 0 bases; J trimming: 5 bases; junction bases outside the gene matches: 18. The CDR3 covers 19 residues. The CDR3 loop reads CASSLAGGASGPARETQYF. DNA of the CDR3: TGTGCCAGCAGCTTAGCGGGCGGAGCTAGCGGCCCGGCGCGGGAGACCCAGTACTTC. The full variable domain, with the rest looked up from reference TRBV7-8 and TRBJ2-5, is GAGVSQSPRYKVAKRGQDVALRCDPISGHVSLFWYQQALGQGPEFLTYFQNEAQLDKSGLPSDRFFAERPEGSVSTLKIQRTQQEDSAVYLCASSLAGGASGPARETQYFGPGTRLLVL.

The V gene is TRBV4-3, the J gene TRBJ2-5, with D unresolved. The V gene lost 0 bases and the J gene lost 4 bases, with 6 bases spanning the gap. Looked up from germline, CDR1 is LGHNA and CDR2 is YSLEER. The CDR3 extends over 13 amino acids. The CDR3 protein is CASSQDNGETQYF. The CDR3 bases are TGCGCCAGCAGCCAAGACAACGGAGAGACCCAGTACTTC.

The chain recombines TRBV30 with TRBJ2-7; 9 positions match TRBD1. Germline CDR1 and CDR2: GTSNPN and SVGIG (reference sequence). Trimming took 7 bases from V and 5 from J; bases not matched to a gene: 9. The CDR3 is made up of 13 amino acids. CDR3 residues: CASPGQGFNEQYF. CDR3 nucleotides: TGTGCCTCGCCGGGACAGGGTTTCAACGAGCAGTACTTC.

The chain links TRBV19 to TRBJ1-5; D gene uncertain. The CDR3 spans 16 residues. Trimming removed 3 bases from V and 0 bases from J, with 12 bases in between. Germline CDR1 and CDR2: LNHDA and SQIVND (reference sequence). The CDR3: CASSIRSSYSNQPQHF. The CDR3 DNA reads TGTGCCAGTAGTATCAGGAGTTCCTATAGCAATCAGCCCCAGCATTTT. The entire variable domain, with the rest obtained from reference TRBV19 and TRBJ1-5, is as follows: DGGITQSPKYLFRKEGQNVTLSCEQNLNHDAMYWYRQDPGQGLRLIYYSQIVNDFQKGDIAEGYSVSREKKESFPLTVTSAQKNPTAFYLCASSIRSSYSNQPQHFGDGTRLSIL.

This chain connects TRBV10-3 to TRBJ1-6; TRBD1 matches at 7 bases. Germline CDR1 and CDR2: ENHRY and SYGVKD. Unmatched junction bases numbered 4, after V lost 6 bases and J lost 5 bases. CDR3 size: 14 residues. The CDR3 spells CAIRGDSNNSPLHF. In DNA form, the CDR3 reads TGTGCCATCAGGGGGGACAGCAATAATTCACCCCTCCACTTT.

The chain carries TRBV10-2 and TRBJ1-3; 7 nucleotides align to TRBD1. The CDR3 length is 12 residues. The V gene end was trimmed by 6 bases and the J gene end by 4 bases; junction bases not matched to a gene: 0. Per the germline V gene, CDR1 is WSHSY and CDR2 is SAAADI. In DNA, the CDR3 is TGCGCCAGCAGGGACAGGGGAAACACCATATATTTT. Translating it yields CASRDRGNTIYF.

The CDR3 loop reads CATAPRGQSTDTQYF. As DNA, the CDR3 is TGTGCCACCGCTCCTCGGGGACAGTCCACAGATACGCAGTATTTT. V usage is TRBV19 and J usage is TRBJ2-3; 7 nucleotides line up with TRBD1. V was clipped by 10 bases and J by 2 bases; unmatched bases: 12. This CDR3 has 15 residues. Germline loops: CDR1 LNHDA, CDR2 SQIVND (reference sequence).

The rearrangement links TRBV7-2 to TRBJ2-1, with 8 bases that match TRBD2. Trimming at V came to 5 bases and at J to 7 bases, leaving 7 bases not matched to a gene. Germline V gives CDR1 SGHTA, CDR2 FQGNSA. This CDR3 contains 14 residues. CDR3 DNA: TGTGCCAGCAGCCCAGGGCGGGAGGTTAATGAGCAGTTCTTC. Translation: CASSPGREVNEQFF.

This clone was seen more than once but under ten times. The V gene is TRBV6-5, the J gene TRBJ1-3; TRBD1 is a possible D gene (5 bases). V was clipped by 4 bases and J by 2 bases, with 9 bases between them. Germline lookup yields CDR1 MNHEY and CDR2 SVGAGI. CDR3 length: 14 residues. The CDR3 coding sequence is TGTGCCAGCAGTTGGGGGGTGGCTGGAAACACCATATATTTT. It specifies CASSWGVAGNTIYF.

This sequence joins TRBV7-6 and TRBJ2-2; maybe TRBD2 (5 bases). Trimming removed 5 bases from V and 4 bases from J, with 14 bases in between. Germline V lookup: CDR1 SGHVS, CDR2 FNYEAQ. The length of the CDR3 is 15 residues. DNA of the CDR3: TGTGCCAGCAGCCCCCGGGTAGCGAGCACCGGGGAGCTGTTTTTT. Residues: CASSPRVASTGELFF. The whole variable domain, remainder taken from reference TRBV7-6 and TRBJ2-2, is GAGVSQSPRYKVTKRGQDVALRCDPISGHVSLYWYRQALGQGPEFLTYFNYEAQQDKSGLPNDRFSAERPEGSISTLTIQRTEQRDSAMYRCASSPRVASTGELFFGEGSRLTVL.

This chain uses TRBV2 with TRBJ2-1; TRBD1 might be the D (5 bases). CDR3 size: 13 residues. Between the trimmed V and J ends, which lost 7 bases and 2 bases, there was a span of 9 bases. Germline values: CDR1 SNHLY, CDR2 FYNNEI. The CDR3 coding sequence is TGTGCCAGCACCAGGGCCCCCTACAATGAGCAGTTCTTC. Translation: CASTRAPYNEQFF.

This chain uses TRBV9 with TRBJ2-3; TRBD2 might be the D (6 bases). Trimming took 3 bases from V and 4 from J, leaving 15 bases between them. The V gene's germline CDR1 is SGDLS and CDR2 YYNGEE. CDR3 length: 15 residues. This chain's CDR3 is CASSAPGSGADTQYF. For the CDR3, the DNA is TGTGCCAGCAGCGCACCCGGGAGCGGAGCAGATACGCAGTATTTT.

V is TRBV7-2 and J is TRBJ2-1, with D unclear. In germline, CDR1 is SGHTA, CDR2 FQGNSA. The V gene lost 0 bases and the J gene lost 2 bases, with 5 bases spanning the gap. The CDR3 has 14 amino acids. CDR3 nucleotides: TGTGCCAGCAGCTTAGCGCAGACCTACAATGAGCAGTTCTTC. It is translated as CASSLAQTYNEQFF.

The chain joins TRBV7-8 to TRBJ2-7, with D hard to call. This CDR3 has 12 residues. The V and J ends lost 3 bases and 4 bases respectively, with 7 bases between them. Looked up from germline, CDR1 is SGHVS and CDR2 is FQNEAQ. In nucleotides, the CDR3 is TGTGCCAGCAGCTTCAAGGGATACGAGCAGTACTTC. It codes for CASSFKGYEQYF. Combining the CDR3 with reference TRBV7-8 and TRBJ2-7 gives the whole variable domain GAGVSQSPRYKVAKRGQDVALRCDPISGHVSLFWYQQALGQGPEFLTYFQNEAQLDKSGLPSDRFFAERPEGSVSTLKIQRTQQEDSAVYLCASSFKGYEQYFGPGTRLTVT.

This clone was seen a few times. The CDR3 nucleotides are TGTGCCAGCAGTTCTGAGATCGCCTCTGGAAACACCATATATTTT. Protein sequence: CASSSEIASGNTIYF. The chain employs TRBV7-2 and TRBJ1-3; unclear D gene. Trimming left V 6 bases short and J 0 bases short, with 12 bases between. The germline CDR1 and CDR2 sequences are SGHTA and FQGNSA. The CDR3 extends over 15 amino acids.